Listed below are T cell receptor beta chains from one sample, sequenced in a study of blood T cell repertoires in COVID-19. Repertoires were generated with immunoSEQ multiplex PCR, while TCRdb's copy carries only in-frame clones and drops some. This table has fewer than 350,000 clones, 87% appearing once. Specimen: peripheral blood. Source of these receptors: a young man with COVID-19, enrolled during active disease. Both conserved end residues are part of each CDR3. The order of the fields is V gene, J gene, D gene, clone size, CDR3 DNA, CDR3 protein. The D gene is left open where the match is weak. Clone size, where shown, is once, few, many, or a class for clones that have expanded.

v_call: TRBV5-1
j_call: TRBJ2-2
d_call: NA
clone_size: once
cdr3_nt: TGCGCCAGCAGCTTACAGGGTACTAACGGGGAGCTGTTTTTT
cdr3_aa: CASSLQGTNGELFF

v_call: TRBV28
j_call: TRBJ1-6
d_call: TRBD1
clone_size: NA
cdr3_nt: TGTGCCAGCAGTCTAACACCACAGGGGGCAGTTTCACCCCTCCACTTT
cdr3_aa: CASSLTPQGAVSPLHF

v_call: TRBV11-1
j_call: TRBJ2-7
d_call: NA
clone_size: few
cdr3_nt: TGTGCCAGCAGCTCCCACCGGGAGAGGGGCTACGAGCAGTACTTC
cdr3_aa: CASSSHRERGYEQYF

v_call: TRBV21-1
j_call: TRBJ2-1
d_call: NA
clone_size: NA
cdr3_nt: TGTGCCAGCAGCAAAGAGTGGGGTTTGTGGAGGGTGGACAATGAGCAGTTCTTC
cdr3_aa: CASSKEWGLWRVDNEQFF

v_call: TRBV27
j_call: TRBJ1-6
d_call: NA
clone_size: NA
cdr3_nt: TGTGCCAGCAGTCCCCGTTTGTATTCACCCCTCCACTTT
cdr3_aa: CASSPRLYSPLHF

v_call: TRBV13
j_call: TRBJ2-7
d_call: TRBD1
clone_size: once
cdr3_nt: TGTGCCAGCAGCTCATTTGGGACAGGGTCACTCTCCTACGAGCAGTACTTC
cdr3_aa: CASSSFGTGSLSYEQYF

v_call: TRBV7-6
j_call: TRBJ2-3
d_call: NA
clone_size: NA
cdr3_nt: TGTGCCAGCAGCCCCTGGCGGGAAGTCCCTAGCACAGATACGCAGTATTTT
cdr3_aa: CASSPWREVPSTDTQYF

v_call: TRBV2
j_call: TRBJ1-2
d_call: NA
clone_size: NA
cdr3_nt: TGTGCCAGCAGTGTAGGAGAGAGGTATGGCTACACCTTC
cdr3_aa: CASSVGERYGYTF

v_call: TRBV7-8
j_call: TRBJ2-1
d_call: TRBD1
clone_size: once
cdr3_nt: TGTGCCAGCAGCGCCGGGACAGGCCTCTACAATGAGCAGTTCTTC
cdr3_aa: CASSAGTGLYNEQFF

v_call: TRBV6-2/TRBV6-3
j_call: TRBJ1-5
d_call: NA
clone_size: once
cdr3_nt: TGTGCCAGCAGTTACGTGTCAGGGGATCAGCCCCAGCATTTT
cdr3_aa: CASSYVSGDQPQHF

v_call: TRBV5-1
j_call: TRBJ2-7
d_call: NA
clone_size: NA
cdr3_nt: TGCGCCAGCAGCTTGGGGCAGGGAAGCTCCTACGAGCAGTACTTC
cdr3_aa: CASSLGQGSSYEQYF

v_call: TRBV4-1
j_call: TRBJ2-1
d_call: TRBD2
clone_size: few
cdr3_nt: TGCGCCAGCAGCCAAGATAGGCTAGCGGGAGCCAATGAGCAGTTCTTC
cdr3_aa: CASSQDRLAGANEQFF

v_call: TRBV30
j_call: TRBJ2-7
d_call: NA
clone_size: many
cdr3_nt: TGTGCCTGGAGTTCTGGGTCGGGGGAGCAGTACTTC
cdr3_aa: CAWSSGSGEQYF

v_call: TRBV5-6
j_call: TRBJ1-1
d_call: TRBD1
clone_size: NA
cdr3_nt: TGTGCCAGCAGCTTAGATCTGGACAGGGCCCTTTCGAACACTGAAGCTTTCTTT
cdr3_aa: CASSLDLDRALSNTEAFF

v_call: TRBV15
j_call: TRBJ1-3
d_call: NA
clone_size: NA
cdr3_nt: TGTGCCACCAGCAGAGTTGGGGGGGCTGGAAACACCATATATTTT
cdr3_aa: CATSRVGGAGNTIYF

v_call: TRBV5-5
j_call: TRBJ2-7
d_call: TRBD2
clone_size: once
cdr3_nt: TGTGCCAGCAGCCCCCCGGGGGGAGTTTACGAGCAGTACTTC
cdr3_aa: CASSPPGGVYEQYF

v_call: TRBV5-1
j_call: TRBJ2-1
d_call: TRBD1
clone_size: NA
cdr3_nt: TGCGCCAGCAGCTCGACCGGGACAGGGGCCTCCTACAATGAGCAGTTCTTC
cdr3_aa: CASSSTGTGASYNEQFF

v_call: TRBV5-6
j_call: TRBJ1-1
d_call: NA
clone_size: NA
cdr3_nt: TGTGCCAGCAGCTTGTTGCCGGGTGCGGGCACTGAAGCTTTCTTT
cdr3_aa: CASSLLPGAGTEAFF

v_call: TRBV9
j_call: TRBJ1-2
d_call: TRBD1
clone_size: NA
cdr3_nt: TGTGCCAGCAGCGGCGATACTTATAAACAGGGGGGGCATGGCTACACCTTC
cdr3_aa: CASSGDTYKQGGHGYTF

v_call: TRBV7-2
j_call: TRBJ1-2
d_call: NA
clone_size: NA
cdr3_nt: TGTGCCAGCAGCTTAACCCCTGGGGCCTATGGCTACACCTTC
cdr3_aa: CASSLTPGAYGYTF

v_call: TRBV29-1
j_call: TRBJ2-1
d_call: NA
clone_size: NA
cdr3_nt: TGCAGCTGGGCCTTAAGCTCCTACAATGAGCAGTTCTTC
cdr3_aa: CSWALSSYNEQFF

v_call: TRBV6-4
j_call: TRBJ2-3
d_call: TRBD1
clone_size: NA
cdr3_nt: TGTGCCAGCCCCAGACCCGGGACAGGGCAATACACAGATACGCAGTATTTT
cdr3_aa: CASPRPGTGQYTDTQYF

v_call: TRBV20-1
j_call: TRBJ2-1
d_call: TRBD1
clone_size: NA
cdr3_nt: TGCAGTGCTAGTGGGGACAGGGACTCCTACAATGAGCAGTTCTTC
cdr3_aa: CSASGDRDSYNEQFF

v_call: TRBV21-1
j_call: TRBJ2-5
d_call: NA
clone_size: once
cdr3_nt: TGTGCCAGCAGCAAAGTTCGGCAGGGGGCGAAGGGGGAAGAGACCCAGTACTTC
cdr3_aa: CASSKVRQGAKGEETQYF

v_call: TRBV6-4
j_call: TRBJ1-5
d_call: NA
clone_size: NA
cdr3_nt: TGTGCCAGCAGTCAGGAAAGCAATCAGCCCCAGCATTTT
cdr3_aa: CASSQESNQPQHF

v_call: TRBV25-1
j_call: TRBJ2-3
d_call: TRBD1
clone_size: NA
cdr3_nt: TGTGCCAGCAGTGAGGGGACAGCCGATACGCAGTATTTT
cdr3_aa: CASSEGTADTQYF

v_call: TRBV6-5
j_call: TRBJ2-7
d_call: NA
clone_size: NA
cdr3_nt: TGTGCCAGCAGCCCCCCGAGTGAGGGAAGCCGCGAGCAGTACTTC
cdr3_aa: CASSPPSEGSREQYF

v_call: TRBV3-1/TRBV3-2
j_call: TRBJ2-1
d_call: TRBD2
clone_size: NA
cdr3_nt: TGTGCCAGCAGCGCGGGGAGCGGGGGTTACAATGAGCAGTTCTTC
cdr3_aa: CASSAGSGGYNEQFF

v_call: TRBV27
j_call: TRBJ2-7
d_call: TRBD1
clone_size: NA
cdr3_nt: TGTGCCAGCAGTTTTGGGACAGGGGCCTACGAGCAGTACTTC
cdr3_aa: CASSFGTGAYEQYF

v_call: TRBV12-3/TRBV12-4
j_call: TRBJ2-2
d_call: NA
clone_size: NA
cdr3_nt: TGTGCCAGCAGACCCAGGGACACCGGGGAGCTGTTTTTT
cdr3_aa: CASRPRDTGELFF

v_call: TRBV3-1/TRBV3-2
j_call: TRBJ2-3
d_call: TRBD1
clone_size: NA
cdr3_nt: TGTGCCAGCAGCCAAGCCGGGACAGGGTGGCCAGATACGCAGTATTTT
cdr3_aa: CASSQAGTGWPDTQYF

v_call: TRBV5-1
j_call: TRBJ1-3
d_call: NA
clone_size: NA
cdr3_nt: TGCGCCAGCAGCCTCCCCGGAAACACCATATATTTT
cdr3_aa: CASSLPGNTIYF

v_call: TRBV28
j_call: TRBJ1-1
d_call: TRBD1
clone_size: NA
cdr3_nt: TGTGCCAGCAGTCTCTCCTACAGGGGACCGAACACTGAAGCTTTCTTT
cdr3_aa: CASSLSYRGPNTEAFF

v_call: TRBV29-1
j_call: TRBJ1-2
d_call: NA
clone_size: once
cdr3_nt: TGCAGCGTTGAACCCCAGGGAGGTGGCTACACCTTC
cdr3_aa: CSVEPQGGGYTF

v_call: TRBV25-1
j_call: TRBJ2-1
d_call: TRBD2
clone_size: NA
cdr3_nt: TGTGCCAGCACCGGGACTATCTACAATGAGCAGTTCTTC
cdr3_aa: CASTGTIYNEQFF

v_call: TRBV5-8
j_call: TRBJ2-7
d_call: NA
clone_size: once
cdr3_nt: TGTGCCAGCAGCCTGCCCGGTCGCGAGCAGTACTTC
cdr3_aa: CASSLPGREQYF

v_call: TRBV19
j_call: TRBJ2-1
d_call: NA
clone_size: NA
cdr3_nt: TGTGCCAGTAGTGGCTTTAGCGATCATGTCTTC
cdr3_aa: CASSGFSDHVF

v_call: TRBV27
j_call: TRBJ1-2
d_call: TRBD1
clone_size: NA
cdr3_nt: TGTGCCAGCAGTCGCGGACAGGGAGAAACCTATGGCTACACCTTC
cdr3_aa: CASSRGQGETYGYTF

v_call: TRBV9
j_call: TRBJ1-1
d_call: NA
clone_size: NA
cdr3_nt: TGTGCCAGCAGAGCAGGATCGAACACTGAAGCTTTCTTT
cdr3_aa: CASRAGSNTEAFF

v_call: TRBV10-2
j_call: TRBJ2-1
d_call: TRBD2
clone_size: NA
cdr3_nt: TGCGCCAGCAGCGGACTAGCGGGGGAGGCCTACAATGAGCAGTTCTTC
cdr3_aa: CASSGLAGEAYNEQFF

v_call: TRBV27
j_call: TRBJ2-1
d_call: NA
clone_size: NA
cdr3_nt: TGTGCCACCCTCGGGGTCAATGAGCAGTTCTTC
cdr3_aa: CATLGVNEQFF

v_call: TRBV7-6
j_call: TRBJ1-6
d_call: NA
clone_size: once
cdr3_nt: TGTGCCAGCAGCCAGGGTTGGCAAGGCGGTTCACCCCTCCACTTT
cdr3_aa: CASSQGWQGGSPLHF